This TCR beta chain was sequenced in a study of high-grade serous ovarian cancer treatment subgroups. Study context: On average, roughly 14,000 reads and about 8,100 unique TCR beta rearrangements were obtained per sample. General study points: TCR clonal relatedness correlated positively with neoantigen level.

This CDR3 is 15 amino acids long. Germline CDR1 reads SGHAT; CDR2 reads FQNNGV. Trimming took off 3 bases at V and 5 bases at J, with 16 bases between the two ends. For this clone: Its antigen is not identified.

TCRdb's table, derived via immunoSEQ multiplex PCR, lists solely in-frame clones and lacks some. Among about 11,000 clones listed, roughly four fifths were seen once. Tumor samples were obtained before definitive surgery or chemotherapy. The chain links TRBV11-2 to TRBJ2-5; D is perhaps TRBD1 (8 bases). The clonotype originates from a human donor with high-grade serous ovarian cancer. Sequenced sample: tumor tissue. The CDR3 coding sequence is TGTGCCAGCAGCTTTGGACAGGGAGGGCTGGAGACCCAGTACTTC. Protein product: CASSFGQGGLETQYF. Together with reference TRBV11-2 and TRBJ2-5, the CDR3 gives the full variable domain: EAGVAQSPRYKIIEKRQSVAFWCNPISGHATLYWYQQILGQGPKLLIQFQNNGVVDDSQLPKDRFSAERLKGVDSTLKIQPAKLEDSAVYLCASSFGQGGLETQYFGPGTRLLVL.